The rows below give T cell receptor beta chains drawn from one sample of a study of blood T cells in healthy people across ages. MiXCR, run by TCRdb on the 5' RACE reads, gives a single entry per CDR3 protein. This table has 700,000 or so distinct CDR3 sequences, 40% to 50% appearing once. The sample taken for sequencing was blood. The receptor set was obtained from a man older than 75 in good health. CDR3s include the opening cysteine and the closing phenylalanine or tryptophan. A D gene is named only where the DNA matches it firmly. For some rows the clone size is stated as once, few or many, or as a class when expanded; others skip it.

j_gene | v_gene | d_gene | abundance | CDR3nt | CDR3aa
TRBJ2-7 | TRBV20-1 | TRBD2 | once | TGCAGTGCTAGAGTTGTAAATAGCGGGAGGGCCCTGGGGGGAGAGCAGTACTTC | CSARVVNSGRALGGEQYF
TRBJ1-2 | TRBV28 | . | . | TGTGCCAGCAGTTTAGGAGACAGGATACTCTATGGCTACACCTTC | CASSLGDRILYGYTF
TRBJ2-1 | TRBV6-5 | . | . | TGTGCCAGCAGTTACGACGTTGCGGGGAGCTCCTACAATGAGCAGTTCTTC | CASSYDVAGSSYNEQFF
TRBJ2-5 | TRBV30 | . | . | TGTGCCTGGAGTGTGGAGGGATTTTTGGCGTACTTC | CAWSVEGFLAYF
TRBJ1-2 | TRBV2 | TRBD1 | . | TGTGCCAGCAGTCCCGGGACAGAGATCTATGGCTACACCTTC | CASSPGTEIYGYTF
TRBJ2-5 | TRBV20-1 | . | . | TGCAGTGCTAGAGATCCCCAGGGCCAAGAGACCCAGTACTTC | CSARDPQGQETQYF
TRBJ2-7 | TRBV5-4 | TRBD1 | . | TGTGCCAGCAGCTCCGGACAGGTTGGCGAGCAGTACTTC | CASSSGQVGEQYF
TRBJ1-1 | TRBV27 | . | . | TGTGCCAGCAGTCCACAAACCGGGGGTGGGGTCACTGAAGCTTTCTTT | CASSPQTGGGVTEAFF
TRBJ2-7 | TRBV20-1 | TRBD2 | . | TGCAGTGCTAGAGATTACAGGAAGCGGGAGGGGGCCTACGAGCAGTACTTC | CSARDYRKREGAYEQYF
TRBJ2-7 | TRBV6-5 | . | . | TGTGCCAGCAGTTACTCGGTAGGGATGATCGCCTACGAGCAGTACTTC | CASSYSVGMIAYEQYF
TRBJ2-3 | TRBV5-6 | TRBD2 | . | TGTGCCAGCAGATCAGGAGGGACTAGCGGCACAGATACGCAGTATTTT | CASRSGGTSGTDTQYF
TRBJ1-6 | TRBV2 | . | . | TGTGCCAGCAGGGGCGGGAGCTCCTATAATTCACCCCTCCACTTT | CASRGGSSYNSPLHF
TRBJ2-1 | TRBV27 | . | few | TGTGCCAGCAGTTTATCCAGGGCGAGGGATGAGCAGTTCTTC | CASSLSRARDEQFF
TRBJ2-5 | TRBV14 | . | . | TGTGCCAGCAGCCTCTTGTGGGAGACCCAGTACTTC | CASSLLWETQYF
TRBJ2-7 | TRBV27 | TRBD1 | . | TGTGCCAGCGCATCTTCCGGGACAGGGGGTTACGAGCAGTACTTC | CASASSGTGGYEQYF
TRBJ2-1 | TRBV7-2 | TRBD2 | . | TGTGCCAGCAGCCAGAGCGGGACCATCTCCTACGATGAGCAGTTCTTC | CASSQSGTISYDEQFF
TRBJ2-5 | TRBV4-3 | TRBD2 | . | TGCGCCAGCAGCCACGGACTAGCGGGGGGGTACAATGAGCAGTACTTC | CASSHGLAGGYNEQYF
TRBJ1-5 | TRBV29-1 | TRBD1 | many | TGCAGCGTTGGTGACAGGGATTTTTTGGGCAATCAGCCCCAGCATTTT | CSVGDRDFLGNQPQHF
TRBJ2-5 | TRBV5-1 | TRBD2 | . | TGCGCCAGCAGCCCGGAGCGGGGGGGGTTATTGGAGACCCAGTACTTC | CASSPERGGLLETQYF
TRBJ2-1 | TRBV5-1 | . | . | TGCGCCAGCAGCTTGGCAACAAGCTCCTACAATGAGCAGTTCTTC | CASSLATSSYNEQFF
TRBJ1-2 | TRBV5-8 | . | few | TGTGCCAGCAGCCTACCGACCCGGAGGGGGGGAGGCTACACCTTC | CASSLPTRRGGGYTF
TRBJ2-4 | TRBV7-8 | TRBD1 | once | TGTGCCAGCAGCTTAAGGGGTTTCTTCGTGCGGACAGGGGGAGCCAAAAACATTCAGTACTTC | CASSLRGFFVRTGGAKNIQYF